The present TCR beta chain was sequenced within a study of blood T cells in healthy people across ages. Germline CDR1 ENHRY, CDR2 SYGVKD. The CDR3 contains 13 residues. About 10 milliliters of peripheral blood were drawn from each donor into EDTA-treated tubes. Every sample had a minimum of 6.5 million PBMCs isolated. Using a J-beta primer mix together with a sample-barcoded 5' primer, a second PCR was run for about 6 to 12 cycles. Unique molecular identifiers of 12 random nucleotides labeled each cDNA. TCRdb fed the 5' RACE reads into MiXCR, producing one record per CDR3 protein. Of approximately 780,000 distinct CDR3 sequences in the sample, around a quarter were seen once. The data were also submitted as part of a second study, on T cells of mothers and their children. This second study notes: Per mother, over 9 million TCR beta CDR3 reads were obtained; per child, approximately 3.3 million.

The sequenced material came from blood. The V call is TRBV10-3, the J call TRBJ2-5, with D possibly being TRBD2 (5 bases). With the DNA end fitting TRBJ2-7 better, the J assignment may be wrong. This TCR derives from a boy younger than 18 in good health. The CDR3 reads CAIARTSFYEQYF. The CDR3 DNA is TGTGCCATCGCCAGGACTTCGTTCTACGAGCAGTACTTC.